The next 4 T cell receptor beta chains were all read from a single sample in a study of identical twins (dated by TCRdb to about 2016). The protocol used for the library was 5' RACE. The sequencer listed for this sample is Illumina HiSeq 2000. TCRdb applied fastp at Q25 and MiXCR to the public reads, then kept only in-frame beta chains. CDR3 protein duplicates are merged, each entry listing the most common genes and DNA. For this sample there are more than 1.5 million distinct CDR3 sequences; around 29% appear just once. In total, the top ten clones hold about 0.27% of the sample. The sample consisted of cord blood. Receptors originate from a newborn girl in good health.

This clonotype was counted a few times. The rearrangement links TRBV27 to TRBJ2-3, with TRBD2 matching over 13 bases. Germline V lookup: CDR1 MNHEY, CDR2 SMNVEV (reference sequence). V shed 1 base, J shed 1 base, and the junction held 14 bases outside the gene matches. This CDR3 contains 21 residues. The CDR3 spells CASSLWGGLAGTPPGTDTQYF. CDR3 in DNA: TGTGCCAGCAGTTTATGGGGGGGACTAGCGGGAACCCCTCCCGGCACAGATACGCAGTATTTT.

The chain joins TRBV7-2 to TRBJ2-5, with D tentatively TRBD1 (5 bases). Trimming shortened V by 1 base and J by 5 bases, and 11 bases separated the two germline ends. Germline-derived CDR1 and CDR2 are SGHTA and FQGNSA. The CDR3 consists of 14 residues. The CDR3 DNA follows: TGTGCCAGCAGCTTAGTGGACAAGGGGGAGACCCAGTACTTC. This sequence encodes CASSLVDKGETQYF.

This clonotype was counted a few times. The V call is TRBV7-8, the J call TRBJ2-7; perhaps TRBD1 as D (5 bases). Germline CDR1 and CDR2: SGHVS and FQNEAQ. V was shortened by 5 bases and J by 3 bases, with 14 bases between the two germline ends. CDR3 size: 14 residues. The CDR3: CASSPPRQRYEQYF. For the CDR3, the DNA is TGTGCCAGCAGCCCACCCCGACAGCGCTACGAGCAGTACTTC.

This clonotype was seen at least ten times. The chain is built from TRBV29-1 and TRBJ2-6; no firm D call. The CDR3 extends over 15 amino acids. Germline CDR1 SQVTM, CDR2 ANQGSEA. Trimming pared 0 bases from V and 1 base from J, leaving 7 bases between. This CDR3 reads CSVEDPVSGANVLTF. The CDR3 nucleotides read TGCAGCGTTGAAGACCCGGTTTCTGGGGCCAACGTCCTGACTTTC.